This TCR beta chain was captured by sequencing in a study of graft-versus-host responses after intestinal transplantation. About the study: Tacrolimus and steroids were given for 2 to 4 years to all recipients after anti-thymocyte globulin induction. Points from the study as a whole: GvH clones appeared in recipient marrow, some first in ileum or blood. Early post-transplant falls in HvG clones accompanied the peak levels of circulating GvH clones.

Data came from immunoSEQ multiplex PCR; TCRdb stores just in-frame clones and leaves some out. The table has about 89,000 clones, 91% seen once. A single count supports this clone. Antigen specificity is unknown. After removal of 5 bases from V and 2 bases from J, the junction contained 4 bases not matched to a gene. There are 16 residues in the CDR3. Germline CDR1 is SGHTA and CDR2 is FQGNSA. Sequences were derived from unstimulated CD4+ T cells sorted from spleen or lymph node cells, sampled before intestinal transplant. The chain recombines TRBV7-2 with TRBJ2-5, with 14 bases identical to TRBD2. The source of this sequence is a human donor who received an intestinal transplant. The DNA for the CDR3 is TGTGCCAGCAGCCCACGACTAGCGGGGGGGCAAGAGACCCAGTACTTC. This translates into CASSPRLAGGQETQYF.